This T cell receptor (beta chain) emerged from a study of T cell responses to AZD1222 COVID-19 vaccine. V was trimmed by 5 bases and J by 10 bases, leaving 18 bases between them. The germline gives CDR1 SGHTA, CDR2 FQGTGA. The CDR3 totals 14 residues. Sequencing was performed with immunoSEQ multiplex PCR; in TCRdb, only in-frame clones are kept and a portion is missing. The profile covers 100,000 to 150,000 clones, with around 90% appearing a single time and around 1.5% taken by the ten largest. The V gene is TRBV7-3, the J gene TRBJ2-4, with D perhaps matching TRBD1 or TRBD2 (5 bases each). Material: peripheral blood, obtained on day 0 of AZD1222 vaccination. This clonotype was obtained from an adult in good health. The CDR3 loop reads CASSTLGTDSIQYF. CDR3 in DNA: TGTGCCAGCAGCACGCTAGGGACGGACTCGATTCAGTACTTC.